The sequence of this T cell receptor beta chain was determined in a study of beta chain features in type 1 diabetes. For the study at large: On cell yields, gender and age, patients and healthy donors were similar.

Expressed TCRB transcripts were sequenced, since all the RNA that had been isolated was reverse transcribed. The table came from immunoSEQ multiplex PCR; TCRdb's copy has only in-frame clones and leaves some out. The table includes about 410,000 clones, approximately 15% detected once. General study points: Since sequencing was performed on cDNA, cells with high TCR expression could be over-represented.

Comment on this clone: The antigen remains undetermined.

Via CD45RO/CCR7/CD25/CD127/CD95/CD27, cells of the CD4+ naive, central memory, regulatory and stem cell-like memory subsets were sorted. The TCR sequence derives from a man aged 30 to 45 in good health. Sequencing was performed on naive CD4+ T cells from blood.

DNA for the CDR3: TGTGCCAGCAGCGTAGATTCTAGCGGGAGGGTAAACACCGGGGAGCTGTTTTTT. Translated: CASSVDSSGRVNTGELFF. This chain joins TRBV9 and TRBJ2-2, with 12 positions matching TRBD2. The CDR3 spans 18 residues. J gave up 2 bases and V 0 bases, and 5 bases lay outside the gene matches. CDR1 is SGDLS and CDR2 is YYNGEE in the germline V gene.